Sequencing of this T cell receptor beta chain was carried out in a study of a mutant IDH1 vaccine in newly diagnosed glioma. Time point here: baseline, week 1 (first vaccination visit). The treatment here: pre-vaccination baseline after standard-of-care therapy. Donors' newly diagnosed IDH1-mutant WHO grade 3 or 4 astrocytomas lacked nuclear ATRX. The CDR3 spans 13 residues. The germline V gene has CDR1 MNHEY and CDR2 SVGAGI. Trimming shortened V by 8 bases and J by 7 bases, and 14 bases separated the two germline ends. Sequencing was performed with immunoSEQ multiplex PCR; in TCRdb, only in-frame clones are kept and a portion is missing. The sample includes around 67,000 clones, 83% seen only once; the top ten take under 6%.

Here the sequenced sample was peripheral blood mononuclear cells (PBMCs), taken from a glioma patient treated with radiotherapy, temozolomide or both. This sequence originates from a woman between 18 and 29 years old with glioma. Some clones in this sample may be carry-over from other donors' samples. The V and J genes are TRBV6-5 and TRBJ1-4; no clear D gene. CDR3 sequence (DNA): TGTGCCAGCGGACCCCGCAGACGTGAAAAACTGTTTTTT. Translating it yields CASGPRRREKLFF.